This T cell receptor beta chain was identified during a study of control samples from healthy donors and cancer patients. The data were produced by immunoSEQ multiplex PCR, yet TCRdb's version contains in-frame clones alone and is incomplete. The sample carries 150,000 or so clones, about 89% recorded once. Looked up from germline, CDR1 is ENHRY and CDR2 is SYGVKD. This CDR3 is 13 amino acids long. Trimming removed 0 bases from V and 2 bases from J, with 5 bases in between. This receptor was obtained from a man between 18 and 29 years old in good health. The sample was blood. The chain carries TRBV10-3 and TRBJ2-7; D gene uncertain. The CDR3 here is CAISESIAYEQYF. The CDR3 DNA reads TGTGCCATCAGTGAGTCAATTGCCTACGAGCAGTACTTC.